This TCR beta chain was profiled in a study of PD-1 blockade in classical Hodgkin lymphoma. V lost 9 bases to trimming and J lost 9 bases, with 7 bases between them. The CDR3 runs to 8 residues. Per the germline V gene, CDR1 is SGHDT and CDR2 is YYEEEE. TCRdb's copy holds only in-frame clones and misses some; the assay was immunoSEQ multiplex PCR. The table records about 24,000 clones, 81% of them present only once. Overall study results and limits: Diminished baseline TCR diversity has been reported in newly diagnosed patients relative to healthy donors. Before treatment, complete responders showed about the same diversity as newly diagnosed patients.

On this clone itself: Its specificity is unknown.

Time point here: cycle 4 day 1 (C4D1), after six to seven weeks of nivolumab. In every patient, relapse followed autologous stem cell transplantation, while exposure to brentuximab vedotin differed. Complete response, partial response or progressive disease was recorded as best response. This TCR was recovered from a human donor with classical Hodgkin lymphoma. The material sequenced was peripheral blood mononuclear cells (PBMCs), taken before the fourth cycle of nivolumab. The V gene is TRBV5-6, the J gene TRBJ2-7, with D unresolved. The CDR3 nucleotides read TGTGCCACCTCTCGGCAGTACTTC. The encoded protein is CATSRQYF.